The 9 T cell receptor beta chains below all came from one sample that was sequenced in a study of OX40 agonist ivuxolimab in advanced cancers. Clones were read by immunoSEQ multiplex PCR, and TCRdb kept only the in-frame ones, dropping some. The sample lists some 70,000 clones; about nine tenths were seen once. The sample consisted of CD4+ or CD8+ T cells sorted from blood, taken in a trial of the OX40 agonist ivuxolimab. These receptors were collected from an adult with an advanced solid tumor such as melanoma, head and neck, liver or kidney cancer.

This clone appeared a few times. The chain couples TRBV2 to TRBJ1-1; 7 nucleotides align to TRBD1. CDR1 and CDR2 from the germline V gene are SNHLY and FYNNEI. V lost 5 bases, J lost 7 bases, and 4 bases stayed unmatched. The CDR3 totals 12 residues. The CDR3 loop reads CASSYRDSEAFF. Here the CDR3 DNA reads TGTGCCAGCAGTTACCGGGACAGTGAAGCTTTCTTT.

The rearrangement joins TRBV18 to TRBJ1-1; D unresolved. This CDR3 has 13 amino acids. V was clipped by 1 base and J by 8 bases, with 11 bases between them. Germline CDR1 KGHSH, CDR2 LQKENI. The CDR3 sequence: CASSPQSTGEAFF. The CDR3 DNA reads TGTGCCAGCTCACCACAATCGACGGGCGAAGCTTTCTTT.

This clone has a single count. CDR3 loop: CASSPTGTAVSYEQYF. The CDR3, as DNA: TGTGCCAGCTCACCCACCGGGACTGCGGTATCCTACGAGCAGTACTTC. This chain links TRBV18 with TRBJ2-7, with D possibly matching TRBD2 (6 bases). The germline V gene encodes CDR1 KGHSH and CDR2 LQKENI. Trimming stripped 3 bases from V and 1 base from J, with 16 bases between. This CDR3 has 16 residues.

The chain recombines TRBV6-1 with TRBJ1-5, with TRBD1 matching over 9 bases. Looked up from germline, CDR1 is MNHNS and CDR2 is SASEGT. The CDR3 is made up of 14 amino acids. J gave up 3 bases and V 6 bases, and 3 bases lay outside the gene matches. The CDR3 nucleotides read TGTGCCAGCAGGTGGACAGGGGTCAATCAGCCCCAGCATTTT. Translating it yields CASRWTGVNQPQHF.

The genes are TRBV6-5 and TRBJ1-3; 8 nucleotides line up with TRBD1. This CDR3 region has 15 residues. Germline V gene data show CDR1 as MNHEY and CDR2 as SVGAGI. V was clipped by 3 bases and J by 3 bases; unmatched bases: 4. Here the CDR3 reads CASSYPTGVGNTIYF. CDR3 in DNA: TGTGCCAGCAGTTATCCGACAGGGGTTGGAAACACCATATATTTT.

CDR3 DNA: TGTGCCAGCAGCTCCGAGGAGACCCAGTACTTC. Translation: CASSSEETQYF. The chain links TRBV11-2 to TRBJ2-5; D gene ambiguous. Germline CDR1 SGHAT, CDR2 FQNNGV. V lost 4 bases, J lost 5 bases, and 5 bases lay in between. This CDR3 spans 11 amino acids.

The chain recombines TRBV15 with TRBJ2-1; D unresolved. Trimming shortened V by 0 bases and J by 9 bases, and 12 bases separated the two germline ends. This CDR3 comprises 14 residues. The germline CDR1 and CDR2 sequences are LNHNV and YYDKDF (reference sequence). The CDR3 sequence is CATSRDRHLVEQFF. In DNA, the CDR3 is TGTGCCACCAGCAGAGATAGGCATCTGGTTGAGCAGTTCTTC. Variable domain in full (rest from reference TRBV15 and TRBJ2-1): DAMVIQNPRYQVTQFGKPVTLSCSQTLNHNVMYWYQQKSSQAPKLLFHYYDKDFNNEADTPDNFQSRRPNTSFCFLDIRSPGLGDTAMYLCATSRDRHLVEQFFGPGTRLTVL.

The V gene is TRBV4-2, the J gene TRBJ2-7; D gene ambiguous. V dropped 0 bases and J dropped 3 bases, with 9 bases sitting between them. Germline V gene sequence: CDR1 LGHNA, CDR2 YNFKEQ. CDR3 size: 14 residues. CDR3 in DNA: TGTGCCAGCAGCCAAGAACTCCTAGGCTACGAGCAGTACTTC. This translates into CASSQELLGYEQYF.

This clone has a single count. The chain links TRBV7-9 to TRBJ2-7; either TRBD1 or TRBD2 may supply D (6 bases each). V gave up 2 bases and J gave up 2 bases, with 13 bases separating them. Germline values: CDR1 SEHNR, CDR2 FQNEAQ (reference sequence). The CDR3 covers 15 residues. CDR3 in amino acids: CASSLMGGNPYEQYF. The CDR3 coding sequence is TGTGCCAGCAGCTTAATGGGGGGCAATCCCTACGAGCAGTACTTC. Combining the CDR3 with reference TRBV7-9 and TRBJ2-7 gives the whole variable domain DTGVSQNPRHKITKRGQNVTFRCDPISEHNRLYWYRQTLGQGPEFLTYFQNEAQLEKSRLLSDRFSAERPKGSFSTLEIQRTEQGDSAMYLCASSLMGGNPYEQYFGPGTRLTVT.